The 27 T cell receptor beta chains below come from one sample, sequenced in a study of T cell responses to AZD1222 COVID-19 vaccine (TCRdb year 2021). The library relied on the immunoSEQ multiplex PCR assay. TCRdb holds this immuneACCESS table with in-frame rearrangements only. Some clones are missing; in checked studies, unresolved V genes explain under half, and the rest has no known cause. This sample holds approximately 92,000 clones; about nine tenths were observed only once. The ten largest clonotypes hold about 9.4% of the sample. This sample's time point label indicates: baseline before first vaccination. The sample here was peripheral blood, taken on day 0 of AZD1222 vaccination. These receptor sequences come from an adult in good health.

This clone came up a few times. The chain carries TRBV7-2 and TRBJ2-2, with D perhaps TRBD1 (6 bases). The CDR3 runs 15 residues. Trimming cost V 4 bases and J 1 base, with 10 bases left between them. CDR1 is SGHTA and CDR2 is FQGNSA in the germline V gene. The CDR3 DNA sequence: TGTGCCAGCAGCTGGGGGACAATGAACACCGGGGAGCTGTTTTTT. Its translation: CASSWGTMNTGELFF.

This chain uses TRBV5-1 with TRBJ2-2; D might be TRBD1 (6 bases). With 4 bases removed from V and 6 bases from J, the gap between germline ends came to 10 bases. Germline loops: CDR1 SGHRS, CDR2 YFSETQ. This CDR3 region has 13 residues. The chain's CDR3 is CASSGNRAGELFF. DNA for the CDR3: TGCGCCAGCAGCGGGAACAGGGCCGGGGAGCTGTTTTTT.

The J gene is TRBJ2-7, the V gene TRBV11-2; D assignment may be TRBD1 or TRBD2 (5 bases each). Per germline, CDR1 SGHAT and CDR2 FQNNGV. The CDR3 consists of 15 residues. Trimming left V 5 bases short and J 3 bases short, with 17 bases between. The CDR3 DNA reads TGTGCCAGCAGCCCCGCGGCAGGGAGCGTCTACGAGCAGTACTTC. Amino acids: CASSPAAGSVYEQYF.

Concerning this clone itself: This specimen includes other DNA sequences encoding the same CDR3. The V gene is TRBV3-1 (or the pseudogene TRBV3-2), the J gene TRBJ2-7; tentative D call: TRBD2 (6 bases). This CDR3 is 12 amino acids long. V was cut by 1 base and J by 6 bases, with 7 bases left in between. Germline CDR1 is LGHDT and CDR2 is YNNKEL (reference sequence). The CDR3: CASSQGRVEQYF. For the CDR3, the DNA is TGTGCCAGCAGCCAAGGGAGGGTCGAGCAGTACTTC.

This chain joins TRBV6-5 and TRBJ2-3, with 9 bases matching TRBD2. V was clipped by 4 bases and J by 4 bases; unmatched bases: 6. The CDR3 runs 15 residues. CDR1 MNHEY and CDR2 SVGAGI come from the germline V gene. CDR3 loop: CASSFQAGGADTQYF. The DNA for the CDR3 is TGTGCCAGCAGTTTTCAGGCGGGGGGGGCAGATACGCAGTATTTT.

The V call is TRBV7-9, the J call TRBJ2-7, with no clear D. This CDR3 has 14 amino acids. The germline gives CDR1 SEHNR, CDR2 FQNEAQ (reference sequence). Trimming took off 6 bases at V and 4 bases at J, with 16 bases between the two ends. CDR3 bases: TGTGCCAGCAGTTCAACGACTGGTGGATACGAGCAGTACTTC. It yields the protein CASSSTTGGYEQYF.

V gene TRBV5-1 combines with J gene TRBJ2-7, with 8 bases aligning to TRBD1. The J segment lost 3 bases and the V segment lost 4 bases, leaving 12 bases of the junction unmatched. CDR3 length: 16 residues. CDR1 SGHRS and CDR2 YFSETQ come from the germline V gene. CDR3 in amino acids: CASSRQGRTGNYEQYF. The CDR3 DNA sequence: TGCGCCAGCAGCCGTCAAGGGCGGACAGGGAACTACGAGCAGTACTTC.

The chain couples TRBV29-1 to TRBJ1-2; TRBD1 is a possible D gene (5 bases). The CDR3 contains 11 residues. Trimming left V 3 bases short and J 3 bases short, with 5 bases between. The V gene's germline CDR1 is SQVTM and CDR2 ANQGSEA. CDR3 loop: CSVDRDYGYTF. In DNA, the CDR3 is TGCAGCGTTGACAGGGACTATGGCTACACCTTC.

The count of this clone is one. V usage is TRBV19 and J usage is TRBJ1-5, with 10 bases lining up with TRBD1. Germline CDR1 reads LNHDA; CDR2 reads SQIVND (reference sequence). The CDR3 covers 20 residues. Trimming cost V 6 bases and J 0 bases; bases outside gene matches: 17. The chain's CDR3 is CASSKRGGTGATYSNQPQHF. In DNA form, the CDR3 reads TGTGCCAGTAGCAAAAGGGGCGGGACAGGGGCGACATATAGCAATCAGCCCCAGCATTTT.

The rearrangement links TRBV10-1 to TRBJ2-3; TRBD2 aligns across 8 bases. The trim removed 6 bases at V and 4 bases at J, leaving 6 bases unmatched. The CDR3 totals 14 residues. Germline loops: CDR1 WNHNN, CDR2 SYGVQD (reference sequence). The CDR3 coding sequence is TGCGCCAGCAGCTCAGCGGGAGTGCCAGATACGCAGTATTTT. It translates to CASSSAGVPDTQYF.

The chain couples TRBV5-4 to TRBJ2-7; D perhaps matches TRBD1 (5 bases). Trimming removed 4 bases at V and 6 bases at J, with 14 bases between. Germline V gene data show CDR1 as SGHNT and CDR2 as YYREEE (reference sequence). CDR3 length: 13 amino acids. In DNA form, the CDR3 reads TGTGCCAGCAGCCCCAGGGTTTCAGGCGAGCAGTACTTC. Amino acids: CASSPRVSGEQYF.

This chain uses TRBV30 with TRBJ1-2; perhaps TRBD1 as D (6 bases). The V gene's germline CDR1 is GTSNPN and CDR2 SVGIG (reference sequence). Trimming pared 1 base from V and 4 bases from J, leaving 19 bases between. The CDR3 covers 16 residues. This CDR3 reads CAWSADQGLYGYGYTF. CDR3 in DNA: TGTGCCTGGAGTGCGGATCAGGGGCTCTACGGCTATGGCTACACCTTC.

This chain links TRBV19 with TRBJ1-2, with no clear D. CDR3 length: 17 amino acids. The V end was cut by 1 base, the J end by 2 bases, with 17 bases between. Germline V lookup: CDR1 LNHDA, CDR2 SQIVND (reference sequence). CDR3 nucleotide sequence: TGTGCCAGTAGTATAGGAAGAGCGGATCCCCCCAACTATGGCTACACCTTC. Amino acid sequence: CASSIGRADPPNYGYTF.

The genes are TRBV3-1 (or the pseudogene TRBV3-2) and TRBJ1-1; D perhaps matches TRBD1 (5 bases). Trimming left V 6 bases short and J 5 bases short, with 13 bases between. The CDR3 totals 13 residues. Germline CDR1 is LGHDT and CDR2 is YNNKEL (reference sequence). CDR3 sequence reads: CASSPVWGTEAFF. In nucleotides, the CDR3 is TGTGCCAGCAGTCCCGTCTGGGGGACTGAAGCTTTCTTT.

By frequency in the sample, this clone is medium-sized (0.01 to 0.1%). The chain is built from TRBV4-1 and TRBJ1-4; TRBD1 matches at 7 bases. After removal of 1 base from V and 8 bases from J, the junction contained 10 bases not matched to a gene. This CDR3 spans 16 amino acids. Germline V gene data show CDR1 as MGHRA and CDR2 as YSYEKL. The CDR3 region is CASSQGYRGGEEKLFF. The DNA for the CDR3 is TGCGCCAGCAGCCAAGGTTACAGGGGTGGGGAGGAAAAACTGTTTTTT.

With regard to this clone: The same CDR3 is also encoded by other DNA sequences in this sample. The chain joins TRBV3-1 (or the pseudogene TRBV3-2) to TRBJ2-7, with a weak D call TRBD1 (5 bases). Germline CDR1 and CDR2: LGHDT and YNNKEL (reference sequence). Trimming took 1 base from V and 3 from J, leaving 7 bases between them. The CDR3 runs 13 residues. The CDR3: CASSQGQGYEQYF. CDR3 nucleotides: TGTGCCAGCAGCCAAGGGCAGGGCTACGAGCAGTACTTC.

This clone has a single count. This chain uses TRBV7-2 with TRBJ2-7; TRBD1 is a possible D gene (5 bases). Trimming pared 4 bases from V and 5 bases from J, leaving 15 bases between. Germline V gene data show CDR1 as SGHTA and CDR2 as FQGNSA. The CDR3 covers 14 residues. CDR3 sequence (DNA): TGTGCCAGCAGCTCAAGACAGTTACCCCACGAGCAGTACTTC. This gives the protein CASSSRQLPHEQYF.

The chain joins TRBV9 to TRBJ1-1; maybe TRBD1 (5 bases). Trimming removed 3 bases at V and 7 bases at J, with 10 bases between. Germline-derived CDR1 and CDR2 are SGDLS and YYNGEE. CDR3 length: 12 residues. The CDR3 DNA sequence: TGTGCCAGCAGCGCCCGGGGGGGTGAAGCTTTCTTT. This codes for CASSARGGEAFF.

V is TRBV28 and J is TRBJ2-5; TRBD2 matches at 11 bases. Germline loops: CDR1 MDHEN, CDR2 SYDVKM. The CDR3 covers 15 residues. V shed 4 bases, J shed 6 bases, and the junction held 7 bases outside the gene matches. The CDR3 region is CASSSTSGSIKTQYF. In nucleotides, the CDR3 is TGTGCCAGCAGTTCCACTAGCGGGAGTATAAAGACCCAGTACTTC.

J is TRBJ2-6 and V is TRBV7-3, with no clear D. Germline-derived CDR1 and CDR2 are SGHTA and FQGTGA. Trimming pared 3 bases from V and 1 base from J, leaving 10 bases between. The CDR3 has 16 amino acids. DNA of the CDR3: TGTGCCAGCAGCTTGGGATCTGTTTCTGGGGCCAACGTCCTGACTTTC. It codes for CASSLGSVSGANVLTF.

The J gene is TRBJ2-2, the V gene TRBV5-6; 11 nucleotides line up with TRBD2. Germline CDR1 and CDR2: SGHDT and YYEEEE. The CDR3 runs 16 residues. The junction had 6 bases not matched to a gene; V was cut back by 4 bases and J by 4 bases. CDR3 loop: CASSLPSGRITGELFF. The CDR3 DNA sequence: TGTGCCAGCAGCCTACCTAGCGGGAGGATCACCGGGGAGCTGTTTTTT.

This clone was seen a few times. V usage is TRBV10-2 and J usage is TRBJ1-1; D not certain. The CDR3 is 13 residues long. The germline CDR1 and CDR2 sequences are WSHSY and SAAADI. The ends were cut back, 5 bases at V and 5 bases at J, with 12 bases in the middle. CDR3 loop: CASSFQLGTEAFF. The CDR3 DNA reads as TGCGCCAGCAGTTTTCAGTTAGGGACTGAAGCTTTCTTT.

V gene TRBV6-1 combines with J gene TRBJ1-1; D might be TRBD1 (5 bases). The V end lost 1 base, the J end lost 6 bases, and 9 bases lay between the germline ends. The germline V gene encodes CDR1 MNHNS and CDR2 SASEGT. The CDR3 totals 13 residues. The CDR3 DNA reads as TGTGCCAGCAGTGAAGGTCGGACATCTGAAGCTTTCTTT. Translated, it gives CASSEGRTSEAFF.

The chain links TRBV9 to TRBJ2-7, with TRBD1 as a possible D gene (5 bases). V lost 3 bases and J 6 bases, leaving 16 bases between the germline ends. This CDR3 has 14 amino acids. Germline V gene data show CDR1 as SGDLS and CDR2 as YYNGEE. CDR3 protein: CASSAEVTVSEQYF. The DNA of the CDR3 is TGTGCCAGCAGCGCTGAAGTGACAGTTAGCGAGCAGTACTTC.

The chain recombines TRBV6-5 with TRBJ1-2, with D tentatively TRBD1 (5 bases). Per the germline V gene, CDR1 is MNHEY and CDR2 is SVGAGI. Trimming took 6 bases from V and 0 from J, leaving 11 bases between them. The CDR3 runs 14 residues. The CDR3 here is CASRKEGTNYGYTF. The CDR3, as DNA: TGTGCCAGCAGGAAGGAGGGGACTAACTATGGCTACACCTTC.

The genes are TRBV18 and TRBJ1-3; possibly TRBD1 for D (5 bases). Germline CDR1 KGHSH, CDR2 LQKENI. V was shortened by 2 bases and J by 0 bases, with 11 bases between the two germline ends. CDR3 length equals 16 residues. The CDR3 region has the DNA TGTGCCAGCTCACCAAGGAAGGGGACCTCTGGAAACACCATATATTTT. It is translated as CASSPRKGTSGNTIYF.

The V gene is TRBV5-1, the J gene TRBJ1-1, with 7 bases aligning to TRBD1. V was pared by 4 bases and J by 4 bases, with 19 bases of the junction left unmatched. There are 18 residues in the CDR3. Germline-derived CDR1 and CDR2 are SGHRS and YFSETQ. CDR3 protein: CASSAVGTEAASSTEAFF. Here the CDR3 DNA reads TGCGCCAGCAGCGCCGTCGGGACAGAGGCCGCCAGTAGCACTGAAGCTTTCTTT. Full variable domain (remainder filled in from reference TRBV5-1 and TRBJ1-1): KAGVTQTPRYLIKTRGQQVTLSCSPISGHRSVSWYQQTPGQGLQFLFEYFSETQRNKGNFPGRFSGRQFSNSRSEMNVSTLELGDSALYLCASSAVGTEAASSTEAFFGQGTRLTVV.